One sample yielded the 23 T cell receptor beta chains listed below, sequenced in a study of CD8 T cells in ankylosing spondylitis. TCRdb analysed the 5' RACE reads with MiXCR anew, one entry per CDR3 protein. The table includes tens of thousands of distinct CDR3 sequences, just under 4% detected once. The material sequenced was blood, either unsorted or a sorted T cell fraction (not recorded which). These receptors were collected from a female donor with ankylosing spondylitis or in good health (not recorded which).

The sample holds many counts of this clonotype. The V gene is TRBV9, the J gene TRBJ2-7; D is unresolved. This CDR3 comprises 14 residues. Trimming removed 0 bases from V and 5 bases from J, with 12 bases in between. In germline, CDR1 is SGDLS, CDR2 YYNGEE. CDR3 nucleotides: TGTGCCAGCAGCGTAGGATGGGCAGCCCACGAGCAGTACTTC. This translates into CASSVGWAAHEQYF.

This clonotype was counted ten times or more. The chain employs TRBV9 and TRBJ1-5, with D hard to call. The V end was cut by 0 bases, the J end by 5 bases, with 9 bases between. The CDR3 is made up of 14 amino acids. Per germline, CDR1 SGDLS and CDR2 YYNGEE. The CDR3 is CASSVGAGDQPQHF. CDR3 coding DNA: TGTGCCAGCAGCGTAGGGGCAGGCGATCAGCCCCAGCATTTT.

This clonotype was seen many times. The chain uses TRBV9 and TRBJ1-3, with D possibly TRBD1 on 6 matching bases. V lost 0 bases and J lost 6, with 13 bases in between. The CDR3 loop spans 15 amino acids. The germline V gene has CDR1 SGDLS and CDR2 YYNGEE. The CDR3 DNA reads as TGTGCCAGCAGCGTAGCTACAGGGAAAGAAAACACCATATATTTT. Translated: CASSVATGKENTIYF.

Many counts were recorded for this clonotype. The gene calls are TRBV9 and TRBJ2-5; TRBD2 aligns across 9 bases. This CDR3 contains 16 residues. With 4 bases clipped from V and 5 bases from J, the junction kept 12 bases outside the gene matches. Germline V CDR1 and CDR2: SGDLS, YYNGEE. CDR3 DNA: TGTGCCAGCAGCCCTTCTGGCGGGGGGGCCCCCGAGACCCAGTACTTC. Translation: CASSPSGGGAPETQYF.

This clonotype was counted at least ten times. V and J are TRBV9 and TRBJ2-2; TRBD2 agrees at 7 bases. The CDR3 consists of 15 residues. The J segment lost 1 base and the V segment lost 3 bases, leaving 3 bases of the junction unmatched. Germline V gene data show CDR1 as SGDLS and CDR2 as YYNGEE. CDR3 in DNA: TGTGCCAGCAGCGGGGTAGCGGGGAACACCGGGGAGCTGTTTTTT. It specifies CASSGVAGNTGELFF.

This clonotype was counted ten times or more. The V call is TRBV9, the J call TRBJ2-5; the match to TRBD1 covers 7 bases. V lost 4 bases to trimming and J lost 0 bases; unmatched junction nucleotides: 9. Germline assignment: CDR1 SGDLS and CDR2 YYNGEE. The CDR3 runs to 16 residues. In DNA form, the CDR3 reads TGTGCCAGCAGCCCGCGACAGGGTATAAACCAAGAGACCCAGTACTTC. Translation: CASSPRQGINQETQYF.

This clonotype was counted many times. The rearrangement links TRBV9 to TRBJ2-3, with D uncertain. Trimming took 3 bases from V and 1 from J, leaving 15 bases between them. Looked up from germline, CDR1 is SGDLS and CDR2 is YYNGEE. CDR3 length: 16 amino acids. CDR3 protein: CASSGWTDRGTDTQYF. The CDR3 region has the DNA TGTGCCAGCAGCGGATGGACGGATAGAGGCACAGATACGCAGTATTTT.

In this sample, this clonotype turned up many times. The rearrangement links TRBV9 to TRBJ2-1, with TRBD1 identical over 9 bases. The CDR3 consists of 15 residues. Germline V gene lookup returns CDR1 SGDLS and CDR2 YYNGEE. V trimming: 4 bases; J trimming: 6 bases; junction bases outside the gene matches: 8. The CDR3 is CASSLKHRGLNEQFF. The CDR3 DNA reads TGTGCCAGCAGCCTGAAACACAGGGGGCTCAATGAGCAGTTCTTC.

This clonotype was found a few times. V usage is TRBV9 and J usage is TRBJ2-1; 7 bases are shared with TRBD1. Germline-derived CDR1 and CDR2 are SGDLS and YYNGEE. This CDR3 region has 16 residues. J gave up 2 bases and V 2 bases, and 7 bases lay outside the gene matches. The CDR3 DNA is TGTGCCAGCAGCGTTTTTGGGACAGCAACCTACAATGAGCAGTTCTTC. Residues: CASSVFGTATYNEQFF.

Ten or more counts support this clonotype. This chain joins TRBV9 and TRBJ2-7; D remains ambiguous. This CDR3 region has 15 residues. The V end lost 2 bases, the J end lost 0 bases, and 12 bases lay between the germline ends. The germline gives CDR1 SGDLS, CDR2 YYNGEE. This CDR3 is CASSVLAGDSYEQYF. CDR3 sequence (DNA): TGTGCCAGCAGCGTTTTGGCAGGCGACTCCTACGAGCAGTACTTC.

This clonotype was seen at least ten times. The chain links TRBV9 to TRBJ2-3; 10 nucleotides align to TRBD2. Losses at the gene ends were 5 bases for V and 1 base for J; bases not matched to a gene: 1. This CDR3 spans 14 amino acids. From germline, CDR1 is SGDLS and CDR2 YYNGEE. The CDR3 DNA reads as TGTGCCAGCAGTGGGACTAGCGGCACAGATACGCAGTATTTT. It is translated as CASSGTSGTDTQYF.

This clonotype has a count of ten or more. The chain recombines TRBV9 with TRBJ1-2; no firm D call. The V and J ends lost 4 bases and 1 base respectively, with 14 bases between them. In germline, CDR1 is SGDLS, CDR2 YYNGEE. This CDR3 comprises 15 residues. CDR3 residues: CASSPILQHNYGYTF. The CDR3 nucleotides read TGTGCCAGCAGCCCCATCCTACAGCATAACTATGGCTACACCTTC.

This clonotype was counted many times. The V call is TRBV9, the J call TRBJ2-3, with 13 nucleotides matching TRBD2. Germline CDR1 SGDLS, CDR2 YYNGEE. V trimming: 3 bases; J trimming: 1 base; junction bases outside the gene matches: 8. The CDR3 covers 18 residues. As DNA, the CDR3 is TGTGCCAGCAGCGCGACCCCTACTAGCGGGGGGGGCACAGATACGCAGTATTTT. Translated, it gives CASSATPTSGGGTDTQYF.

This clonotype occurred many times. The chain uses TRBV9 and TRBJ2-5; 8 bases fit TRBD1. The CDR3 runs to 14 residues. The V gene's germline CDR1 is SGDLS and CDR2 YYNGEE. The V gene end was trimmed by 1 base and the J gene end by 7 bases; junction bases not matched to a gene: 6. The chain's CDR3 is CASSVLGQDGTQYF. The CDR3 region has the DNA TGTGCCAGCAGCGTACTGGGACAGGATGGGACCCAGTACTTC.

The DNA of the CDR3 is TGTGCCAGCAGCGTACAGGGTATGGGCACCGGGGAGCTGTTTTTT. The encoded protein is CASSVQGMGTGELFF. The chain combines TRBV9 with TRBJ2-2, with D possibly being TRBD1 (5 bases). V lost 1 base and J 4 bases, leaving 11 bases between the germline ends. This CDR3 comprises 15 residues. Germline CDR1 and CDR2: SGDLS and YYNGEE.

This clonotype was recorded at least ten times. V usage is TRBV28 and J usage is TRBJ2-7; D might be TRBD1 (6 bases). Germline V CDR1 and CDR2: MDHEN, SYDVKM. The CDR3 runs to 13 residues. The V end lost 5 bases, the J end lost 6 bases, and 14 bases lay between the germline ends. CDR3 region: CASSPHRDTEQYF. DNA for the CDR3: TGTGCCAGCAGTCCTCACAGGGATACCGAGCAGTACTTC.

This clonotype was recorded many times. The gene calls are TRBV9 and TRBJ2-7, with a possible D match to TRBD2 (6 bases). Germline V gene data show CDR1 as SGDLS and CDR2 as YYNGEE. CDR3 length equals 17 residues. Trimming took 7 bases from V and 5 from J, leaving 28 bases between them. The CDR3 sequence is CASSRGYSGPRSNEQYF. Here the CDR3 DNA reads TGTGCCAGCTCCCGGGGGTATAGCGGTCCTCGGAGTAACGAGCAGTACTTC.

At least ten counts were recorded for this clonotype. The V call is TRBV9, the J call TRBJ1-1, with a weak D call TRBD1 (5 bases). This CDR3 contains 16 residues. Trimming shortened V by 0 bases and J by 6 bases, and 18 bases separated the two germline ends. In germline, CDR1 is SGDLS, CDR2 YYNGEE. The CDR3 DNA follows: TGTGCCAGCAGCGTAGGGGGTGCGGGGGTGACACCTGAAGCTTTCTTT. Translation: CASSVGGAGVTPEAFF.

This clonotype was seen many times. The chain couples TRBV9 to TRBJ1-1; 7 nucleotides agree with TRBD1. The CDR3 covers 13 residues. With 7 bases clipped from V and 2 bases from J, the junction kept 5 bases outside the gene matches. Germline V gene data show CDR1 as SGDLS and CDR2 as YYNGEE. The DNA for the CDR3 is TGTGCCAGCTCGGGACAGTCAAACACTGAAGCTTTCTTT. It specifies CASSGQSNTEAFF.

Many counts were recorded for this clonotype. V usage is TRBV9 and J usage is TRBJ1-1; 10 bases line up with TRBD1. The junction had 8 bases not matched to a gene; V was cut back by 3 bases and J by 6 bases. Germline V gene data show CDR1 as SGDLS and CDR2 as YYNGEE. CDR3 length: 15 amino acids. The DNA for the CDR3 is TGTGCCAGCAGCGCTCAGGACAGGGGGATCCCTGAAGCTTTCTTT. Translated, it gives CASSAQDRGIPEAFF.

This clonotype appeared many times. CDR3 sequence (DNA): TGTGCCAGCAGCTCCCTTTGGGGCAGCAAGTACTTC. It is translated as CASSSLWGSKYF. The genes are TRBV9 and TRBJ2-7, with TRBD1 as a possible D gene (5 bases). Trimming removed 4 bases from V and 11 bases from J, with 16 bases in between. CDR1 and CDR2 (germline): SGDLS, YYNGEE. The CDR3 spans 12 residues.

This clonotype was seen ten or more times. J is TRBJ1-4 and V is TRBV9, with D unresolved. The CDR3 contains 15 residues. Germline CDR1 and CDR2: SGDLS and YYNGEE. Trimming took off 3 bases at V and 6 bases at J, with 15 bases between the two ends. CDR3 loop: CASSGGPYSHEKLFF. The CDR3 DNA sequence: TGTGCCAGCAGCGGTGGACCTTATAGTCATGAAAAACTGTTTTTT. Full variable domain (rest looked up from reference TRBV9 and TRBJ1-4): DSGVTQTPKHLITATGQRVTLRCSPRSGDLSVYWYQQSLDQGLQFLIQYYNGEERAKGNILERFSAQQFPDLHSELNLSSLELGDSALYFCASSGGPYSHEKLFFGSGTQLSVL.

This clonotype is medium-sized (0.01 to 0.1%) within its sample. The J gene is TRBJ1-1, the V gene TRBV5-1; possible D gene TRBD1, 5 bases. With 5 bases removed from V and 2 bases from J, the gap between germline ends came to 25 bases. Germline CDR1 reads SGHRS; CDR2 reads YFSETQ. CDR3 size: 18 residues. The CDR3 DNA is TGCGCCAGCAGGCCAAGGGCAGGCCGGGAGAGGGGTAACACTGAAGCTTTCTTT. This gives the protein CASRPRAGRERGNTEAFF.